This record covers a single T cell receptor beta chain. Antigen specificity is unknown. This sample is part of a study of blood T cells in healthy people across ages. Notes on the study in general: The percentage of naive T cells correlated strongly with TCR beta diversity. Per million T cells, TCR beta diversity dropped roughly linearly as age increased. Higher diversity, along with more naive CD4+ cells, distinguished long-lived donors from aged donors.

Combining a sample-barcoded 5' primer with a J-beta primer mix, a second PCR ran for 7 to 11 cycles. With 12 random nucleotides, a template-switch adaptor tagged each individual cDNA molecule. In TCRdb, the 5' RACE reads were re-called with MiXCR into one record per CDR3 protein. The sample includes some 1.6 million distinct CDR3 sequences, about 32% of them seen just once. The sequence was collected from a woman aged 25 to 39 in good health. Specimen: blood.

Here the CDR3 DNA reads TGCAGCGTCCCCGGGACAGGGCACGCCGGGGAGCTGTTTTTT. This translates into CSVPGTGHAGELFF. The V call is TRBV29-1, the J call TRBJ2-2; 9 bases are a match to TRBD1. Looked up from germline, CDR1 is SQVTM and CDR2 is ANQGSEA. After removal of 6 bases from V and 6 bases from J, the junction contained 8 bases not matched to a gene. The CDR3 spans 14 residues.